This T cell receptor (beta chain) is from a study of blood T cell repertoires in COVID-19. On the study more broadly: Sites in the United States, Italy and Spain provided acute and convalescent COVID-19 samples. In each case, the material was cDNA or gDNA derived from T cells, B-cell-depleted T cells, or PBMCs.

Original processing notes: Amplifying reference gene primers gave estimates of nucleated cell counts. Sequenced by immunoSEQ multiplex PCR; TCRdb stores in-frame clones only, minus some. Clonal size and the V and J genes are those of that table, whereas D and trimming came from the DNA. The sample records 27,000 or so clones, 83% being singletons. The CDR3 is made up of 13 amino acids. V lost 0 bases to trimming and J lost 5 bases, with 5 bases between them. Looked up from germline, CDR1 is SGHAT and CDR2 is FQNNGV. The chain uses TRBV11-2 and TRBJ1-5, with D perhaps matching TRBD1 (5 bases). The receptor comes from a man aged 65 to 79 with active COVID-19. The sequenced material came from peripheral blood. CDR3 residues: CASSLDRDQPQHF. The CDR3 DNA sequence: TGTGCCAGCAGCTTAGACAGGGATCAGCCCCAGCATTTT.